The 31 T cell receptor beta chains given below trace back to one sample, sequenced in a study of CXCR3-negative and CXCR3-positive naive CD8 T cells (dated by TCRdb to the late 2010s). General study outcomes and caveats: TRB CDR3s from CXCR3-positive naive cells showed higher hydrophobicity (lower Kidera factor 4), lower energy, and higher strength and volume indices than CXCR3-negative naive cells.

No cognate antigen is known for these TCRs. Sequenced using a NextSeq 550. The Human TCR Profiling Kit (MiLaboratory) was used to make UMI-labeled 5' RACE TRB cDNA libraries. Following reprocessing of the reads by TCRdb, the data hold one row per CDR3 protein sequence and no DNA is available. The sample table records tens of thousands of distinct CDR3 sequences. The ten largest clonotypes hold about 0.62% of the sample. Input material: naive CXCR3+ CD8+ T cells from blood. The cell subset or site label on this specimen signifies: CD45RO-CCR7+CD27+CD95- naive CD8+ T cells expressing CXCR3 (TNR3+). The receptors originated from a human donor in good health. Some clones in this sample may be carry-over from other donors' samples.

The chain has TRBV29-1 and TRBJ2-1; TCRdb's D call, TRBD2, is unchecked because there is no DNA. The CDR3 extends over 14 amino acids. Germline loops: CDR1 SQVTM, CDR2 ANQGSEA. CDR3 residues: CSVGLAGPYNEQFF.

V gene TRBV18 combines with J gene TRBJ2-5; the TCRdb D gene call, TRBD2, has no DNA to confirm it. This CDR3 comprises 14 residues. The germline V gene has CDR1 KGHSH and CDR2 LQKENI. The CDR3 reads CASSREEEVETQYF.

This chain uses TRBV4-2 with TRBJ2-7; TCRdb's D call, TRBD1, is unchecked because there is no DNA. The germline V gene encodes CDR1 LGHNA and CDR2 YNFKEQ. There are 16 residues in the CDR3. CDR3 sequence reads: CASSQEYDRSLYEQYF.

The V gene is TRBV5-1, the J gene TRBJ2-1; the D call of TRBD1 rests on TCRdb alone, since no DNA is present to check it. This CDR3 has 17 residues. From germline, CDR1 is SGHRS and CDR2 YFSETQ. CDR3 loop: CASSSPQGRDSYNEQFF.

The V gene is TRBV6-5, the J gene TRBJ2-1; TCRdb picks TRBD2, but there is no DNA to check that call. This CDR3 spans 16 amino acids. Germline V lookup: CDR1 MNHEY, CDR2 SVGAGI. The CDR3 protein is CASSYGFGIVMDEQFF.

The chain employs TRBV29-1 and TRBJ2-3; TCRdb gives TRBD1 as the D gene, but with no DNA this cannot be confirmed. Per germline, CDR1 SQVTM and CDR2 ANQGSEA. CDR3 length: 15 residues. The CDR3 here is CSVEIDGDGTDTPYF.

The V gene is TRBV11-2, the J gene TRBJ2-7; the D gene TCRdb calls, TRBD2, cannot be checked with no DNA. There are 17 residues in the CDR3. Germline-derived CDR1 and CDR2 are SGHAT and FQNNGV. CDR3 protein: CASSLSGETPSSYEQYF. The complete variable domain, with remaining parts taken from reference TRBV11-2 and TRBJ2-7, reads EAGVAQSPRYKIIEKRQSVAFWCNPISGHATLYWYQQILGQGPKLLIQFQNNGVVDDSQLPKDRFSAERLKGVDSTLKIQPAKLEDSAVYLCASSLSGETPSSYEQYFGPGTRLTVT.

V gene TRBV28 combines with J gene TRBJ2-7; the TRBD1 assignment by TCRdb is unverifiable without DNA. From germline, CDR1 is MDHEN and CDR2 SYDVKM. The CDR3 is 15 residues long. CDR3 region: CASSSPRQGEDEQYF.

The chain recombines TRBV7-8 with TRBJ2-7; TCRdb proposes TRBD1, but this gene call is untestable without DNA. CDR1 is SGHVS and CDR2 is FQNEAQ in the germline V gene. The CDR3 contains 15 residues. CDR3 protein: CASSAPKASRGEQYF.

The chain uses TRBV6-5 and TRBJ2-7; the D gene TCRdb calls, TRBD2, cannot be checked with no DNA. The germline V gene has CDR1 MNHEY and CDR2 SVGAGI. CDR3 length equals 14 residues. The CDR3 loop reads CASSTTSGRFEQYF.

The chain employs TRBV12-3 or TRBV12-4 and TRBJ2-7. The CDR3 runs to 12 residues. This chain's CDR3 is CASSLAMGEQYF.

J is TRBJ2-3 and V is TRBV5-6; the TRBD2 assignment by TCRdb is unverifiable without DNA. Germline CDR1 SGHDT, CDR2 YYEEEE. This CDR3 has 16 residues. The chain's CDR3 is CASSLALAGTTDTQYF.

The CDR3: CASSFLREADEQFF. The rearrangement links TRBV7-6 to TRBJ2-1; the TRBD2 assignment by TCRdb is unverifiable without DNA. Germline V gene lookup returns CDR1 SGHVS and CDR2 FNYEAQ. This CDR3 contains 14 residues.

V is TRBV28 and J is TRBJ2-5; TCRdb picks TRBD2, but there is no DNA to check that call. The CDR3 is 15 residues long. In germline, CDR1 is MDHEN, CDR2 SYDVKM. The CDR3 region is CASTGWGTRGETQYF.

The gene calls are TRBV12-3 or TRBV12-4 and TRBJ2-3; absent DNA, TCRdb's TRBD2 call cannot be checked. The CDR3 covers 15 residues. The CDR3 sequence: CASSPPSGGQDTQYF.

The chain is built from TRBV19 and TRBJ2-7; TCRdb selects TRBD1, and the lack of DNA leaves this call unchecked. The CDR3 spans 15 residues. Germline values: CDR1 LNHDA, CDR2 SQIVND (reference sequence). The CDR3 region is CASSTRQGFAYEQYF.

The chain has TRBV4-1 and TRBJ2-7; as DNA is missing, the TRBD2 call by TCRdb cannot be tested. Germline loops: CDR1 MGHRA, CDR2 YSYEKL. The CDR3 covers 13 residues. The CDR3 spells CASSPREGGEQYF.

The chain links TRBV12-3 or TRBV12-4 to TRBJ1-2; the TCRdb D gene call, TRBD1, has no DNA to confirm it. The CDR3 runs 13 residues. CDR3 residues: CASSPGRTYGYTF.

The chain carries TRBV6-2 or TRBV6-3 and TRBJ1-1; TCRdb's assignment of TRBD1 cannot be checked, as there is no DNA. CDR1 is MNHEY, CDR2 SVGEGT, per germline. The length of the CDR3 is 16 residues. The CDR3 sequence: CASSSRGGTDDTEAFF.

The chain links TRBV10-3 to TRBJ2-3. In germline, CDR1 is ENHRY, CDR2 SYGVKD. The CDR3 totals 14 residues. The CDR3 loop reads CAISVSGYTDTQYF.

The CDR3 spells CASSDQREFPYNEQFF. The chain carries TRBV6-5 and TRBJ2-1; as DNA is missing, the TRBD2 call by TCRdb cannot be tested. Germline V gene lookup returns CDR1 MNHEY and CDR2 SVGAGI. The length of the CDR3 is 16 residues.

The chain uses TRBV7-2 and TRBJ2-2; the D call of TRBD2 rests on TCRdb alone, since no DNA is present to check it. CDR1 SGHTA and CDR2 FQGNSA come from the germline V gene. The CDR3 runs 14 residues. This CDR3 reads CASYSGETTGELFF.

V usage is TRBV10-3 and J usage is TRBJ1-5; TCRdb's D gene call, TRBD1, goes unchecked for lack of DNA. Germline V gives CDR1 ENHRY, CDR2 SYGVKD. The length of the CDR3 is 13 residues. The CDR3 region is CAISLGKDQPQHF.

This chain uses TRBV12-3 or TRBV12-4 with TRBJ2-1; TCRdb's assignment of TRBD2 cannot be checked, as there is no DNA. The CDR3 is 16 amino acids. CDR3 protein: CASSIRAASGYNEQFF.

V usage is TRBV20-1 and J usage is TRBJ1-5; the D call of TRBD1 rests on TCRdb alone, since no DNA is present to check it. The V gene's germline CDR1 is DFQATT and CDR2 SNEGSKA (reference sequence). This CDR3 is 15 amino acids long. This CDR3 is CSAREAETDNQPQHF.

The rearrangement uses TRBV29-1 and TRBJ2-7; TCRdb names TRBD1, which stays unverified in the absence of DNA. CDR3 size: 15 residues. The germline CDR1 and CDR2 sequences are SQVTM and ANQGSEA. CDR3 sequence reads: CSVFDPRQGTYEQYF.

The chain links TRBV7-8 to TRBJ2-5; the TRBD2 assignment by TCRdb is unverifiable without DNA. Germline CDR1 and CDR2: SGHVS and FQNEAQ. The CDR3 loop spans 18 amino acids. The CDR3 loop is CASSLAVLAGGLGETQYF.

The V call is TRBV28, the J call TRBJ2-7. From germline, CDR1 is MDHEN and CDR2 SYDVKM. The CDR3 loop spans 12 amino acids. The chain's CDR3 is CASSLPVREQYF.

The chain links TRBV28 to TRBJ2-5; the TCRdb D gene call, TRBD2, has no DNA to confirm it. The CDR3 runs to 16 residues. Per the germline V gene, CDR1 is MDHEN and CDR2 is SYDVKM. The CDR3 is CASSFVSGEYQETQYF.

The genes are TRBV5-5 and TRBJ2-1; the D gene TCRdb calls, TRBD1, cannot be checked with no DNA. Germline CDR1 reads SGHKS; CDR2 reads YYEKEE (reference sequence). The CDR3 runs to 14 residues. CDR3 in amino acids: CASSLPDRAYEQFF.

The chain carries TRBV21-1 and TRBJ2-2. TRBV21-1 is listed as a pseudogene. This CDR3 contains 12 residues. CDR3 loop: CASSTYPGELFF.